This TCR beta chain was captured in a study of CD8 T cells in Susac syndrome. CDR1 and CDR2 (germline): SGDLS, YYNGEE. This CDR3 has 16 residues. V lost 1 base and J lost 2, with 15 bases in between. Reverse transcription of roughly 0.5 to 1 ug RNA used random hexamers. In TCRdb, the immunoSEQ multiplex PCR reads were re-called with MiXCR into one record per CDR3 protein. The table includes about 280,000 distinct CDR3 sequences, approximately 81% detected once. Sequenced material: CD8+ T cells from PBMCs. The gene calls are TRBV9 and TRBJ2-5; D is unresolved. This clonotype was obtained from a human donor with multiple sclerosis. DNA of the CDR3: TGTGCCAGCAGCGTAAACCTAATATCGTGGCAAGAGACCCAGTACTTC. Its protein product is CASSVNLISWQETQYF.